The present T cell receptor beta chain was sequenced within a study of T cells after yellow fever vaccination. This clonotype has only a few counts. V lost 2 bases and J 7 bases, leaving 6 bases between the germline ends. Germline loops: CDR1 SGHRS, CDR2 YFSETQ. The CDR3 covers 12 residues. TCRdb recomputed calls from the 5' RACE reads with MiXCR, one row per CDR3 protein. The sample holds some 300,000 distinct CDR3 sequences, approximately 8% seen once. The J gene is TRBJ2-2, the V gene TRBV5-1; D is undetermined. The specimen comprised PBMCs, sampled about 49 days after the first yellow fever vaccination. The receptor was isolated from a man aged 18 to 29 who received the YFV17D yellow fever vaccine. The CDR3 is CASSFVGGELFF. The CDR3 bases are TGCGCCAGCAGCTTCGTCGGCGGGGAGCTGTTTTTT. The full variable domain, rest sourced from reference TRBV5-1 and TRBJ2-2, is KAGVTQTPRYLIKTRGQQVTLSCSPISGHRSVSWYQQTPGQGLQFLFEYFSETQRNKGNFPGRFSGRQFSNSRSEMNVSTLELGDSALYLCASSFVGGELFFGEGSRLTVL.